The 6 T cell receptor beta chains in this list originate from one sample, sequenced in a study of T cells in women clearing cervical HPV infection. TCRdb's copy holds only in-frame clones and misses some; the assay was immunoSEQ multiplex PCR. The sample's table shows 20,000 to 25,000 clones. The material sequenced was blood buffy coat. These receptors were collected from a woman aged 18 to 75 with a cervical HPV16 infection that either progressed to CIN3+ or cleared (not recorded which).

In the case of this clone: The read ends 3 residues early relative to the CDR3; the germline J gene fills the gap. The chain is built from TRBV5-4 and TRBJ1-4; 7 nucleotides agree with TRBD1. CDR3 length equals 15 residues. The germline V gene has CDR1 SGHNT and CDR2 YYREEE (reference sequence). The chain's CDR3 is CASSSWRTGTLKLFF. The part of the CDR3 DNA that was read is TGTGCCAGCAGCTCCTGGCGGACAGGTACGTTGAAA.

As concerns this clone: From the germline J gene comes the end of the CDR3, since the read stops 3 residues before it. The gene calls are TRBV2 and TRBJ1-1; D possibly corresponds to TRBD1 (5 bases). CDR1 SNHLY and CDR2 FYNNEI come from the germline V gene. V dropped 7 bases and J dropped 1 base, with 13 bases sitting between them. The CDR3 spans 14 residues. The CDR3: CASKIDRGNTEAFF. CDR3 DNA (partial): TGTGCCAGCAAGATTGACAGAGGGAACACTGAA.

A word on this clone: Read coverage stops 3 residues before the CDR3 terminus; the germline J gene supplies the remainder. The chain uses TRBV2 and TRBJ2-2, with TRBD1 identical over 7 bases. The V segment lost 5 bases and the J segment 4 bases; nucleotides outside the gene matches: 4. CDR3 length: 14 amino acids. Germline V CDR1 and CDR2: SNHLY, FYNNEI. The CDR3 DNA, read in part, is TGTGCCAGCAGTACCGACAGGGCCACCGGGGAG. Its protein product is CASSTDRATGE. The whole CDR3 is CASSTDRATGELFF. Full variable domain (rest looked up from reference TRBV2 and TRBJ2-2): EPEVTQTPSHQVTQMGQEVILRCVPISNHLYFYWYRQILGQKVEFLVSFYNNEISEKSEIFDDQFSVERPDGSNFTLKIRSTKLEDSAMYFCASSTDRATGELFFGEGSRLTVL.

Note on this clone: The CDR3 end falls 3 residues outside the read, so it is completed with the germline J gene. This chain links TRBV6-1 with TRBJ1-3, with D possibly being TRBD1 (5 bases). Trimming removed 4 bases from V and 0 bases from J, with 13 bases in between. This CDR3 spans 16 amino acids. Germline V gene data show CDR1 as MNHNS and CDR2 as SASEGT. The sequenced CDR3 bases are TGTGCCAGCAGTGGACCGACAGATAACTCTGGAAACACC. This encodes CASSGPTDNSGNT. The CDR3 in its entirety is CASSGPTDNSGNTIYF.

About this clone: Read sequence stops 3 residues before the CDR3 end, and the germline J gene provides the missing end. The J gene is TRBJ2-3, the V gene TRBV28, with D perhaps TRBD2 (6 bases). V lost 5 bases and J lost 1, with 19 bases in between. This CDR3 spans 17 amino acids. Looked up from germline, CDR1 is MDHEN and CDR2 is SYDVKM. The sequenced CDR3 bases are TGTGCCAGCAGTCAGTTCTGGGGTAGCGGTGGCACAGATACG. Its protein is CASSQFWGSGGTDT. The CDR3 as a whole reads CASSQFWGSGGTDTQYF.

A word on this clone: The read stops 3 residues short of the end of the CDR3; the missing end is completed from the germline J gene. J is TRBJ1-2 and V is TRBV10-3, with a possible D match to TRBD1 (6 bases). The V and J ends lost 3 bases and 0 bases respectively, with 11 bases between them. Germline V CDR1 and CDR2: ENHRY, SYGVKD. The CDR3 extends over 15 amino acids. The CDR3 bases that were read are TGTGCCATCAGTGACGGGACACAAACTAACTATGGC. Its protein product is CAISDGTQTNYG. The CDR3 in its entirety is CAISDGTQTNYGYTF.